This record covers a single T cell receptor (beta chain). Repertoires were generated with immunoSEQ multiplex PCR, while TCRdb's copy carries only in-frame clones and drops some. The table has 200,000 to 250,000 clones, just under 85% seen once. The germline CDR1 and CDR2 sequences are SGDLS and YYNGEE. CDR3 length: 18 amino acids. V lost 3 bases and J 7 bases, leaving 25 bases between the germline ends. The data originate from a study of blood T cell repertoires in COVID-19. Study background: The samples span acute and convalescent COVID-19 from the United States, Italy and Spain.

Sequencing was performed on peripheral blood. The chain links TRBV9 to TRBJ2-2; tentatively, D is TRBD2 (6 bases). The clonotype comes from a woman aged 50 to 60 with active or convalescent COVID-19. DNA of the CDR3: TGTGCCAGCAGCGGATTTAGGCGGGGACTCCCCGGGGGCGGGGAGCTGTTTTTT. Protein: CASSGFRRGLPGGGELFF.